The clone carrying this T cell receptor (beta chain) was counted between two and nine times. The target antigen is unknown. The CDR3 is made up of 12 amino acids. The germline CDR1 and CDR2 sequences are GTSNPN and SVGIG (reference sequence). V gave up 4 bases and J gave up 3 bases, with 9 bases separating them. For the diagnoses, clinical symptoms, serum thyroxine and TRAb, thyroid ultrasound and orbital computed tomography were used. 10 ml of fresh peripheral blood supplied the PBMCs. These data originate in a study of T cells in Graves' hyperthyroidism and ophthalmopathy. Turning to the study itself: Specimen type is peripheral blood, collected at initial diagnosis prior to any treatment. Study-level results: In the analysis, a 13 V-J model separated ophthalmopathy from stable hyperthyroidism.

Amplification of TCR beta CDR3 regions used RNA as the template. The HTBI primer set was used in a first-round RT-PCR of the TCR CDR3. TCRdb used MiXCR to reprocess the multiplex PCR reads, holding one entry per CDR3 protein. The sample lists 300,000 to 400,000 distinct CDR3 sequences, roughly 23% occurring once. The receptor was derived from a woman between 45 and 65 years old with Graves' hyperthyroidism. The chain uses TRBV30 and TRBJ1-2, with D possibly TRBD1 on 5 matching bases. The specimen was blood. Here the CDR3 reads CAWKGIDYGYTF. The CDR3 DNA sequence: TGTGCCTGGAAGGGGATAGACTATGGCTACACCTTC.